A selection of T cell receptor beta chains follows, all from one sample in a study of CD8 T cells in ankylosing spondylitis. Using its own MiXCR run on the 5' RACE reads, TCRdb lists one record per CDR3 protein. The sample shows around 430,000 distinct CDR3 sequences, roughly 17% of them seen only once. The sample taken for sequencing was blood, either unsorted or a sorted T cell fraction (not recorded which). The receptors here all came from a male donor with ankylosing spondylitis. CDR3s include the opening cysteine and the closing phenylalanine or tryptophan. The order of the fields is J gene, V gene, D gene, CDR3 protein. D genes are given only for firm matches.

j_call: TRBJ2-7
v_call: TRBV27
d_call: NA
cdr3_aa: CASSLKSGEQYF

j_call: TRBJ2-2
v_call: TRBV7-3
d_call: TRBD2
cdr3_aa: CASSLTSGNTGELFF

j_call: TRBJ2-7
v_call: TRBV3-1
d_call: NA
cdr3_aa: CASSQSWGAYEQYF

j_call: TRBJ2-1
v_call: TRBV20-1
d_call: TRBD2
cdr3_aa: CSARPLYSGIRNEQFF

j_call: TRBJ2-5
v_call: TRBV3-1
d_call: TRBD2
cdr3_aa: CASSPSGGARETQYF

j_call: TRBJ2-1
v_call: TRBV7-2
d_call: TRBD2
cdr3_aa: CASSLSWSSGYNEQFF

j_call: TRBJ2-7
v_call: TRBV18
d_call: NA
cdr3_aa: CASSDGGGGHYEQYF

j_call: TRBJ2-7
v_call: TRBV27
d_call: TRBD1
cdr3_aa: CASSYAGQGSLLYEQYF

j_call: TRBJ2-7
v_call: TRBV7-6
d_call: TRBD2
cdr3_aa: CASSHSSGGARDEQYF

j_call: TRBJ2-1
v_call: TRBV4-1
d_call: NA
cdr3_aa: CASSQVGEPNNEQFF

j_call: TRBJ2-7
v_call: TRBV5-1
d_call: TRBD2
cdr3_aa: CASSTTSGDTYEQYF

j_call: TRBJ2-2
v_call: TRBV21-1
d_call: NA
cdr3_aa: CASSNSGLAGGPHTGELFF

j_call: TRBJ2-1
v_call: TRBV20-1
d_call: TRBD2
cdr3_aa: CSAPTAGDLYNEQFF

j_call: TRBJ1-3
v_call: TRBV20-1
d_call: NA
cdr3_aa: CSAVRGPGNTIYF

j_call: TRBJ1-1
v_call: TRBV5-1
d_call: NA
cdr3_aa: CASSLSGENTEAFF

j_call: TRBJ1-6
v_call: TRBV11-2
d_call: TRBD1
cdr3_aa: CASSLGTGPPLALHF

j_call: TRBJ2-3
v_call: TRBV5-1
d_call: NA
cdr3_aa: CASSGGTDASTDTQYF

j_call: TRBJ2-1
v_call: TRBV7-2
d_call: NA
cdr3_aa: CASSLAVGVYNEQFF

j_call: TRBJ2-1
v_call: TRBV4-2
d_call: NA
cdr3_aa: CASSQISLSGHNEQFF

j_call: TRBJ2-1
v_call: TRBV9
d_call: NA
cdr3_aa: CASSVVGDPTINEQFF

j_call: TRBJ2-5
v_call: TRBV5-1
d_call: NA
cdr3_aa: CASSFGVAATETQYF

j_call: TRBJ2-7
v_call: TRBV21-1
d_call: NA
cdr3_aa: CASSSAPGQGGYEQYF

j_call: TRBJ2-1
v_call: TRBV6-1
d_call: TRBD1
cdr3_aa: CASSPTGGYNEQFF

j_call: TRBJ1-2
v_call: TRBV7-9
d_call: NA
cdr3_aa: CASSPEGGFIYTF

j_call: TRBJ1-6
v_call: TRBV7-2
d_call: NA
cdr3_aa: CASSLQMNSPLHF

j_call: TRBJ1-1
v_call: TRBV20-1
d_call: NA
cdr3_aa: CSARGFGQLNTEAFF

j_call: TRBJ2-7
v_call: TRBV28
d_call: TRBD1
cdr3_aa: CASSLIPGQGSLEQYF

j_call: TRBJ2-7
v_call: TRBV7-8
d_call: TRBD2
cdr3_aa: CASSLGTSGSKHEQYF

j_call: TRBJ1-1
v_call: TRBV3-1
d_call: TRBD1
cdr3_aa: CASTGTGTAAFF

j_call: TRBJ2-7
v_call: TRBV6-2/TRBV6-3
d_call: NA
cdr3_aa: CASSHDTYEQYF

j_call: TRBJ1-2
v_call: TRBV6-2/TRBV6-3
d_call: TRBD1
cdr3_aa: CASSYGDRPNYGYTF

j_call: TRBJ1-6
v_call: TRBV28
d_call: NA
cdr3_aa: CASSSTLYSPLHF

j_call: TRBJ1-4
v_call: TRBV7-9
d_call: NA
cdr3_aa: CASSLRRGPATNEKLFF

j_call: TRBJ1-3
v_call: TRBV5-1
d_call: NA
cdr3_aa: CASSLGGTNGDTIYF

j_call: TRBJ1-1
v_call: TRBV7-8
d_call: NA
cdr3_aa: CASSQYGGRTEAFF

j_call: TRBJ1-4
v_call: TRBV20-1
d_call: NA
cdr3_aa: CSARTDYEKLFF

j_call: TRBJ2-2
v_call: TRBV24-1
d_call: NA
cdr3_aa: CATSDLRTRNTGELFF

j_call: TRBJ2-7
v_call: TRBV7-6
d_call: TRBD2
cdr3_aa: CASSLNSGLAGEQYF

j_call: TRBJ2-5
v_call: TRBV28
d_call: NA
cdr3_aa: CASSFGSTQTQYF

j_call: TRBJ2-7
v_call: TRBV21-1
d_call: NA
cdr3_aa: CASSKSGTSGSYEQYF

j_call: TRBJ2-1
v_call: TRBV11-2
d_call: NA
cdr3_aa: CASSLVASSNRGHEQFF

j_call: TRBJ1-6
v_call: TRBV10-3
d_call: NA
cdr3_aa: CAISNYPSSYNSPLHF

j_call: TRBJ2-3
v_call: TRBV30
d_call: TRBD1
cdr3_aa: CAYRDRGTDTQYF

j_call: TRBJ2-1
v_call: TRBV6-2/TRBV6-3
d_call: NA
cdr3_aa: CASTVQGGEQFF

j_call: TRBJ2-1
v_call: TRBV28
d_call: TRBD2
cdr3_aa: CASSTPAGLAGGNNEQFF

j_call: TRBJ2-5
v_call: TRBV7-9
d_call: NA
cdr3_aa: CATQRTAQTQYF